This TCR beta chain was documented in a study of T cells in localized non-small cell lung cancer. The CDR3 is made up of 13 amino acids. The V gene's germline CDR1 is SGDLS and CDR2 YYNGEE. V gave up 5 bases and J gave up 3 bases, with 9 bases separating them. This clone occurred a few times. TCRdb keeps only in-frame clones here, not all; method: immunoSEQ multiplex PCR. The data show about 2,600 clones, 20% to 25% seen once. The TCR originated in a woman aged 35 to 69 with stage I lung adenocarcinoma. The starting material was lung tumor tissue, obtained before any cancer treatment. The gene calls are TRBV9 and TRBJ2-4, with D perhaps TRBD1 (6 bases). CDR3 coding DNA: TGTGCCAGCAGTGAGGACAGCAAAAACATTCAGTACTTC. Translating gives CASSEDSKNIQYF.